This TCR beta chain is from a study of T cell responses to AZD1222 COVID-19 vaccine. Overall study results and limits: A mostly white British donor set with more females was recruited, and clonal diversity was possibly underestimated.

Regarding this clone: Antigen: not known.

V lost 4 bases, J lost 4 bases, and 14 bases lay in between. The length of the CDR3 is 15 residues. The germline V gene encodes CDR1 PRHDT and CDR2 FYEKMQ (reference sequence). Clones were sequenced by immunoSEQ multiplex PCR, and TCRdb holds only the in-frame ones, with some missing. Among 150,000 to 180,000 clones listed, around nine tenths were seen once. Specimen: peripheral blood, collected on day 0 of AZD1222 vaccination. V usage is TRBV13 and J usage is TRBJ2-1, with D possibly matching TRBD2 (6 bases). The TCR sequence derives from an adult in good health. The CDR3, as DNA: TGTGCCAGCAGCTCCTACCGGGACTTTTACAATGAGCAGTTCTTC. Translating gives CASSSYRDFYNEQFF. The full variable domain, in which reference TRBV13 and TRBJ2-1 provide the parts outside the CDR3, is AAGVIQSPRHLIKEKRETATLKCYPIPRHDTVYWYQQGPGQDPQFLISFYEKMQSDKGSIPDRFSAQQFSDYHSELNMSSLELGDSALYFCASSSYRDFYNEQFFGPGTRLTVL.